The 19 T cell receptor beta chains below all came from one sample that was sequenced in a study of T-cell memory formation after mild COVID-19. In TCRdb, the 5' RACE reads were re-called with MiXCR into one record per CDR3 protein. In the table there are some 200,000 distinct CDR3 sequences, over 20% of which are singletons. The sample comprised PBMCs or a T cell subset sorted from them (not recorded which). Source of these receptors: an adult woman who had mild COVID-19 (a few samples of this study predate the infection). Cell type and time point are not known.

V and J are TRBV6-6 and TRBJ1-2; D is ambiguous. Trimming cost V 0 bases and J 5 bases, with 19 bases left between them. CDR1 and CDR2 (germline): MNHNY, SVGAGI (reference sequence). The CDR3 has 17 residues. This CDR3 reads CASSYSNSQQELYGYTF. CDR3 nucleotide sequence: TGTGCCAGCAGTTACTCGAATTCGCAGCAGGAGCTTTATGGCTACACCTTC.

This clonotype was seen more than once but under ten times. This rearrangement joins TRBV10-3 to TRBJ1-2; 9 nucleotides line up with TRBD1. After removal of 0 bases from V and 2 bases from J, the junction contained 7 bases not matched to a gene. Germline lookup yields CDR1 ENHRY and CDR2 SYGVKD. The CDR3 totals 17 residues. The CDR3 DNA is TGTGCCATCAGTGAGTCAGAAATAGGACAGGGGAACTATGGCTACACCTTC. Translated, it gives CAISESEIGQGNYGYTF.

This clonotype came up a few times. The rearrangement links TRBV20-1 to TRBJ2-5, with D maybe TRBD1 (5 bases). The CDR3 has 14 amino acids. Looked up from germline, CDR1 is DFQATT and CDR2 is SNEGSKA (reference sequence). Trimming stripped 2 bases from V and 5 bases from J, with 15 bases between. DNA of the CDR3: TGCAGTGCTAGATCACCCAGGGAAGCGGAGACCCAGTACTTC. Its protein product is CSARSPREAETQYF.

This clonotype was seen a handful of times. The chain combines TRBV5-4 with TRBJ2-4, with 7 bases identical to TRBD1. The CDR3 consists of 14 residues. Germline assignment: CDR1 SGHNT and CDR2 YYREEE (reference sequence). V was pared by 5 bases and J by 9 bases, with 11 bases of the junction left unmatched. CDR3 DNA: TGTGCCAGCAGGGAACAGGGGAGTGGGGGCATTCAGTACTTC. This encodes CASREQGSGGIQYF.

The chain carries TRBV4-1 and TRBJ2-7, with TRBD1 matching 7 bases. After removal of 1 base from V and 6 bases from J, the junction contained 18 bases not matched to a gene. CDR1 and CDR2 from the germline V gene are MGHRA and YSYEKL. The CDR3 length is 18 residues. DNA of the CDR3: TGCGCCAGCAGCCAAGGGGGGACAGCGCAATTTCTCGGAGGCGAGCAGTACTTC. Residues: CASSQGGTAQFLGGEQYF.

This clonotype came up a few times. The V gene is TRBV9, the J gene TRBJ1-1; D may be TRBD1 (5 bases). The CDR3 totals 13 residues. Between the trimmed V and J ends, which lost 5 bases and 2 bases, there was a span of 10 bases. The germline V gene encodes CDR1 SGDLS and CDR2 YYNGEE. CDR3 DNA: TGTGCCAGCAGGGAGTGGACAAACACTGAAGCTTTCTTT. Protein sequence: CASREWTNTEAFF.

This clonotype came up many times. The chain employs TRBV2 and TRBJ2-1; a possible D gene is TRBD2 (6 bases). CDR3 length equals 17 residues. V was pared by 0 bases and J by 6 bases, with 18 bases between. Germline CDR1 is SNHLY and CDR2 is FYNNEI. This CDR3 is CASSEASAGMAFNEQFF. The CDR3 nucleotides read TGTGCCAGCAGTGAAGCCTCCGCGGGGATGGCCTTCAATGAGCAGTTCTTC.

V and J are TRBV9 and TRBJ1-1; maybe TRBD1 (5 bases). Trimming took 4 bases from V and 5 from J, leaving 15 bases between them. The CDR3 has 14 amino acids. CDR1 SGDLS and CDR2 YYNGEE come from the germline V gene. CDR3 in DNA: TGTGCCAGCAGCACCCGAGCCGAGGGGACTGAAGCTTTCTTT. The encoded protein is CASSTRAEGTEAFF.

This clonotype was observed a few times. V usage is TRBV24-1 and J usage is TRBJ2-2, with no clear D. Germline CDR1 reads KGHDR; CDR2 reads SFDVKD. The V end lost 6 bases, the J end lost 7 bases, and 8 bases lay between the germline ends. The CDR3 runs 12 residues. The CDR3 DNA is TGTGCCACCAGTTCGTGGGGCGGGGAGCTGTTTTTT. It codes for CATSSWGGELFF.

This clonotype was seen more than once but under ten times. The V and J genes are TRBV6-6 and TRBJ1-1; a possible D gene is TRBD1 (5 bases). The V gene lost 6 bases and the J gene lost 3 bases, with 11 bases spanning the gap. Germline V lookup: CDR1 MNHNY, CDR2 SVGAGI (reference sequence). This CDR3 comprises 13 residues. CDR3 amino acids: CASRIRGDTEAFF. As DNA, the CDR3 is TGTGCCAGCAGGATCCGGGGGGACACTGAAGCTTTCTTT.

The J gene is TRBJ1-1, the V gene TRBV9, with a tentative D call TRBD1 (6 bases). The V and J ends lost 0 bases and 4 bases respectively, with 10 bases between them. Germline CDR1 SGDLS, CDR2 YYNGEE. CDR3 length: 14 amino acids. The CDR3 loop reads CASSVDDRPTEAFF. DNA of the CDR3: TGTGCCAGCAGCGTAGATGACAGGCCCACTGAAGCTTTCTTT.

The chain carries TRBV7-8 and TRBJ2-7; the match to TRBD1 covers 11 bases. CDR1 is SGHVS, CDR2 FQNEAQ, per germline. The CDR3 runs to 15 residues. The V gene end was trimmed by 4 bases and the J gene end by 7 bases; junction bases not matched to a gene: 9. The DNA for the CDR3 is TGTGCCAGCAGCTCACCGGGACAGGGGGTATGGGAGCAGTACTTC. It is translated as CASSSPGQGVWEQYF.

The chain uses TRBV6-5 and TRBJ2-1; tentatively, D is TRBD2 (5 bases). Germline V lookup: CDR1 MNHEY, CDR2 SVGAGI. V shed 6 bases and J shed 6 bases, with 6 bases lying between them. The CDR3 has 11 residues. Written as DNA, the CDR3 is TGTGCCAGCAGGCTAGCCAATGAGCAGTTCTTC. Translating gives CASRLANEQFF.

This clonotype has just one count. This chain links TRBV24-1 with TRBJ2-4, with 8 bases that match TRBD1. The CDR3 sequence is 17 residues long. With 3 bases clipped from V and 9 bases from J, the junction kept 15 bases outside the gene matches. Germline V gene lookup returns CDR1 KGHDR and CDR2 SFDVKD. CDR3 loop: CATSDVRGPGDYSIQYF. For the CDR3, the DNA is TGTGCCACCAGTGATGTCAGGGGGCCGGGGGATTATAGCATTCAGTACTTC.

This clonotype was counted only a few times. This sequence joins TRBV5-1 and TRBJ2-7, with 9 positions matching TRBD2. The germline gives CDR1 SGHRS, CDR2 YFSETQ. Trimming removed 5 bases from V and 4 bases from J; junction bases left unmatched: 10. The CDR3 has 15 amino acids. CDR3 bases: TGCGCCAGCAGTTCGACGCCTAGCGGGGAATACGAGCAGTACTTC. Residues: CASSSTPSGEYEQYF.

V usage is TRBV6-5 and J usage is TRBJ2-7; 9 nucleotides line up with TRBD1. Germline CDR1 reads MNHEY; CDR2 reads SVGAGI. V lost 6 bases to trimming and J lost 7 bases; unmatched junction nucleotides: 10. The CDR3 runs 14 residues. The CDR3 DNA sequence: TGTGCCAGCAGCACCGGGACAGGGCCGGGAGAGCAGTACTTC. Translated, it gives CASSTGTGPGEQYF.

The chain is built from TRBV19 and TRBJ2-7; tentatively, D is TRBD1 or TRBD2 (5 bases each). The CDR3 spans 16 residues. The ends were cut back, 6 bases at V and 3 bases at J, with 21 bases in the middle. Looked up from germline, CDR1 is LNHDA and CDR2 is SQIVND (reference sequence). The CDR3 DNA reads TGTGCCAGTAGAAATCTTCAAGGGGCTGACTACTACGAGCAGTACTTC. As protein: CASRNLQGADYYEQYF.

This clonotype was detected only a few times. The germline gene is not matched at one end of the junction; a read error may be the cause. This chain joins TRBV10-3 and TRBJ2-7; D not resolved. Per the germline V gene, CDR1 is ENHRY and CDR2 is SYGVKD. This CDR3 region has 12 residues. In DNA form, the CDR3 reads TGTGCCATCAGTGAGTCGTCGACGGTGGAGAGCTTC. Translated: CAISESSTVESF.

This clonotype turned up a few times. The chain links TRBV6-2 or TRBV6-3 to TRBJ1-5, with D perhaps TRBD1 (6 bases). This CDR3 is 15 amino acids long. CDR1 and CDR2 (germline): MNHEY, SVGEGT. V lost 3 bases to trimming and J lost 3 bases, with 12 bases between them. The CDR3 bases are TGTGCCAGCAGTTATGAGGGGGTCATCAATCAGCCCCAGCATTTT. Its protein is CASSYEGVINQPQHF.